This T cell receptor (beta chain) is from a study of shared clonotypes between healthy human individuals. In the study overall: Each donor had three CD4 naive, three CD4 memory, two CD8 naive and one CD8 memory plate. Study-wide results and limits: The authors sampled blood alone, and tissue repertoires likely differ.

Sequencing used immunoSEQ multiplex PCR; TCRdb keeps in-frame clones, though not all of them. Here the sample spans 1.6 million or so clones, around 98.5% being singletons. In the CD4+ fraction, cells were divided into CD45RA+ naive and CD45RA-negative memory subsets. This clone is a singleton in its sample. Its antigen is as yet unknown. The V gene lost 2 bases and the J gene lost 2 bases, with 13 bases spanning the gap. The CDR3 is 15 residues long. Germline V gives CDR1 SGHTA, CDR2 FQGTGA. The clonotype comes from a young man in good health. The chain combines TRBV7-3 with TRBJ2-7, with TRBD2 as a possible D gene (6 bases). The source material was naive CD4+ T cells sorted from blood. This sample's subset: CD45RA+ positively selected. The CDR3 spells CASSLGLPGAYEQYF. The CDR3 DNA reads TGTGCCAGCAGCTTAGGTCTTCCGGGGGCCTACGAGCAGTACTTC.